These 14 T cell receptor beta chains were all obtained from the same sample, sequenced in a study of OX40 agonist ivuxolimab in advanced cancers. The method was immunoSEQ multiplex PCR; TCRdb's version includes in-frame clones alone and lacks a portion of them. The repertoire holds 80,000 to 100,000 clones, with approximately 87% as singletons. The sequenced sample was CD4+ or CD8+ T cells sorted from blood, obtained in a trial of the OX40 agonist ivuxolimab. These receptors came from an adult with an advanced solid tumor such as melanoma, head and neck, liver or kidney cancer.

V and J are TRBV11-2 and TRBJ2-3; TRBD2 matches 7 bases. Germline V gene sequence: CDR1 SGHAT, CDR2 FQNNGV. J lost 2 bases, V lost 1 base, and 6 bases had no gene match. The CDR3 is made up of 16 amino acids. The CDR3 spells CASSLAPAGNTDTQYF. In DNA, the CDR3 is TGTGCCAGCAGCTTAGCCCCAGCGGGGAACACAGATACGCAGTATTTT. Full variable domain (rest looked up from reference TRBV11-2 and TRBJ2-3): EAGVAQSPRYKIIEKRQSVAFWCNPISGHATLYWYQQILGQGPKLLIQFQNNGVVDDSQLPKDRFSAERLKGVDSTLKIQPAKLEDSAVYLCASSLAPAGNTDTQYFGPGTRLTVL.

About this clone: The junction and the germline gene differ at one end; a read error may be behind it. This chain joins TRBV19 and TRBJ1-5; 7 bases are shared with TRBD1. The CDR3 consists of 15 residues. CDR1 and CDR2 (germline): LNHDA, SQIVND (reference sequence). CDR3 protein: CASTPTGTGNQPQHF. The CDR3 nucleotides are TGTGCCAGTACTCCGACAGGGACCGGCAACCAGCCCCAGCATTTT.

The chain combines TRBV6-5 with TRBJ1-2, with D maybe TRBD1 (6 bases). Trimming took off 3 bases at V and 3 bases at J, with 11 bases between the two ends. The CDR3 contains 14 residues. Per germline, CDR1 MNHEY and CDR2 SVGAGI. The CDR3 sequence: CASSYGQYDYGYTF. In DNA form, the CDR3 reads TGTGCCAGCAGTTATGGACAGTACGACTATGGCTACACCTTC.

A few counts support this clone. The chain couples TRBV19 to TRBJ1-5, with D unresolved. The V gene's germline CDR1 is LNHDA and CDR2 SQIVND (reference sequence). The CDR3 loop spans 14 amino acids. Trimming left V 10 bases short and J 0 bases short, with 13 bases between. DNA for the CDR3: TGTGCCACCCTCGGGGAACATAGCAATCAGCCCCAGCATTTT. Amino acids: CATLGEHSNQPQHF.

This clone came up a few times. The chain combines TRBV4-3 with TRBJ1-4; 8 bases line up with TRBD1. Germline V lookup: CDR1 LGHNA, CDR2 YSLEER. Trimming at V came to 3 bases and at J to 5 bases, leaving 8 bases not matched to a gene. The CDR3 covers 16 residues. This chain's CDR3 is CASSQGGWTGNEKLFF. CDR3 bases: TGCGCCAGCAGCCAGGGGGGGTGGACAGGGAATGAAAAACTGTTTTTT.

The chain has TRBV11-3 and TRBJ1-4, with 8 positions matching TRBD1. From germline, CDR1 is SGHNT and CDR2 YENEEA. Trimming took 4 bases from V and 3 from J; bases not matched to a gene: 7. The CDR3 runs to 16 residues. CDR3 residues: CASSSGSGQANEKLFF. The DNA for the CDR3 is TGTGCCAGCAGCTCCGGGTCGGGACAGGCTAATGAAAAACTGTTTTTT.

This chain joins TRBV18 and TRBJ2-7; 7 bases agree with TRBD2. Losses at the gene ends were 3 bases for V and 0 bases for J; bases not matched to a gene: 2. CDR1 and CDR2 from the germline V gene are KGHSH and LQKENI. The CDR3 sequence is 14 residues long. The CDR3 DNA reads as TGTGCCAGCTCACCGGGGACTACCTCCTACGAGCAGTACTTC. Protein product: CASSPGTTSYEQYF. The full variable domain, in which reference TRBV18 and TRBJ2-7 provide the parts outside the CDR3, is NAGVMQNPRHLVRRRGQEARLRCSPMKGHSHVYWYRQLPEEGLKFMVYLQKENIIDESGMPKERFSAEFPKEGPSILRIQQVVRGDSAAYFCASSPGTTSYEQYFGPGTRLTVT.

The V gene is TRBV7-2, the J gene TRBJ1-2; tentative D call: TRBD1 (5 bases). Germline loops: CDR1 SGHTA, CDR2 FQGNSA. The CDR3 spans 13 residues. V lost 2 bases and J lost 7, with 11 bases in between. The CDR3 loop reads CASSLRGVGGYTF. The CDR3 DNA sequence: TGTGCCAGCAGCTTACGGGGGGTGGGTGGCTACACCTTC.

The chain carries TRBV5-6 and TRBJ1-1; no clear D. V lost 2 bases to trimming and J lost 4 bases, with 12 bases between them. CDR1 is SGHDT and CDR2 is YYEEEE in the germline V gene. The CDR3 has 14 amino acids. The CDR3 DNA is TGTGCCAGCAGCTTCAGGTGGAGAAGCACTGAAGCTTTCTTT. This codes for CASSFRWRSTEAFF.

The chain uses TRBV9 and TRBJ1-6; 8 bases agree with TRBD1. Unmatched junction bases numbered 5, after V lost 0 bases and J lost 6 bases. Germline V gene sequence: CDR1 SGDLS, CDR2 YYNGEE. This CDR3 spans 16 amino acids. The CDR3 reads CASSVASGQGNSPLHF. In DNA, the CDR3 is TGTGCCAGCAGCGTAGCTAGCGGACAGGGTAATTCACCCCTCCACTTT.

This clone has at least ten counts. V usage is TRBV2 and J usage is TRBJ2-1, with 9 bases matching TRBD2. Trimming at V came to 7 bases and at J to 7 bases, leaving 5 bases not matched to a gene. CDR1 and CDR2 (germline): SNHLY, FYNNEI. The CDR3 is made up of 13 amino acids. CDR3 sequence reads: CASNAGGFNEQFF. CDR3 nucleotide sequence: TGTGCCAGCAACGCGGGAGGGTTTAATGAGCAGTTCTTC.

The chain carries TRBV2 and TRBJ2-6, with D uncertain. Trimming took off 6 bases at V and 0 bases at J, with 12 bases between the two ends. The CDR3 loop spans 16 amino acids. Germline-derived CDR1 and CDR2 are SNHLY and FYNNEI. CDR3 nucleotide sequence: TGTGCCAGCAGGGGAAGTGGAGTCTCTGGGGCCAACGTCCTGACTTTC. Its translation is CASRGSGVSGANVLTF.

This clone has a single count. V and J are TRBV9 and TRBJ2-1; D unclear. The germline CDR1 and CDR2 sequences are SGDLS and YYNGEE. The V end lost 4 bases, the J end lost 6 bases, and 17 bases lay between the germline ends. This CDR3 spans 15 amino acids. The CDR3 region has the DNA TGTGCCAGCAGCATTTACTCTGCGTCTGGCAATGAGCAGTTCTTC. This gives the protein CASSIYSASGNEQFF.

The chain couples TRBV11-2 to TRBJ1-6, with 7 nucleotides matching TRBD1. The CDR3 length is 15 residues. V dropped 4 bases and J dropped 5; count of bases not matched to a gene: 5. Germline values: CDR1 SGHAT, CDR2 FQNNGV. This CDR3 is CASSSNRGNNSPLHF. CDR3 in DNA: TGTGCCAGCAGCTCAAACAGGGGAAATAATTCACCCCTCCACTTT.